The clone carrying this T cell receptor (beta chain) was seen more than once but under ten times. Its cognate antigen is unknown. The data are from a study of metastatic and nonmetastatic thyroid tumors. Study information: Repertoires of blood and of tissue (tumor or nodule) from malignant and benign thyroid patients were compared. Notes on the study in general: The reported finding was significantly higher TCR beta diversity in malignant thyroid tumors relative to benign nodules, in blood and tumor.

In the authors' methods: For papillary thyroid cancer, a distant-metastasis classifier was constructed from CDR3 differences observed across clinicopathological groups. TCRdb re-clonotyped the PCR reads via MiXCR. V and J calls and clone size were set by TCRdb, not the authors. The sample records about 43,000 clones, approximately 3% being singletons. With 4 bases removed from V and 5 bases from J, the gap between germline ends came to 27 bases. Germline V gene lookup returns CDR1 SEHNR and CDR2 FQNEAQ (reference sequence). CDR3 size: 20 residues. Patients had received no treatment of any kind before thyroid surgery.

The source of this sequence is a female donor with papillary thyroid cancer or a benign thyroid nodule (not recorded which). Some clones in this sample may be carry-over from other donors' samples. The rearrangement uses TRBV7-9 and TRBJ1-6, with D possibly TRBD1 on 6 matching bases. Source material: blood. CDR3 nucleotides: TGTGCCAGCAGCTCATATATACGGGGGCCCGGGCAGCCAAATAATTCACCCCTCCACTTT. This sequence encodes CASSSYIRGPGQPNNSPLHF.